These 32 T cell receptor beta chains share one sample of origin, sequenced in a study of cytomegalovirus exposure and HLA in healthy donors. With 60 Vbeta and 13 Jbeta primers, the PCR was carried out. Profiled with immunoSEQ multiplex PCR; TCRdb holds only in-frame clones, not every one. The repertoire holds approximately 84,000 clones, with approximately 82% as singletons. The sequenced sample was PBMCs. These receptors all stem from a man in his forties in good health and CMV-seronegative.

The CDR3 loop reads CASKTSGGRHPADTQYF. The CDR3 DNA sequence: TGTGCCAGCAAGACTAGCGGGGGCCGACACCCGGCAGATACGCAGTATTTT. V gene TRBV2 combines with J gene TRBJ2-3; TRBD2 matches 12 bases. Germline CDR1 SNHLY, CDR2 FYNNEI. This CDR3 spans 17 amino acids. The trim removed 7 bases at V and 4 bases at J, leaving 12 bases unmatched.

This chain connects TRBV28 to TRBJ1-1, with 7 positions matching TRBD1. V lost 6 bases to trimming and J lost 5 bases; unmatched junction nucleotides: 15. CDR3 length: 16 residues. Germline V gene lookup returns CDR1 MDHEN and CDR2 SYDVKM. The CDR3 nucleotides read TGTGCCAGCAGCTACAGCCCAATACAGGGGTGGACTGAAGCTTTCTTT. This gives the protein CASSYSPIQGWTEAFF. Based on the CDR3 plus reference TRBV28 and TRBJ1-1, the full variable domain is DVKVTQSSRYLVKRTGEKVFLECVQDMDHENMFWYRQDPGLGLRLIYFSYDVKMKEKGDIPEGYSVSREKKERFSLILESASTNQTSMYLCASSYSPIQGWTEAFFGQGTRLTVV.

The rearrangement joins TRBV6-5 to TRBJ1-2; D is possibly TRBD1 (5 bases). The CDR3 is made up of 15 amino acids. With 6 bases removed from V and 8 bases from J, the gap between germline ends came to 22 bases. Germline assignment: CDR1 MNHEY and CDR2 SVGAGI. CDR3 loop: CASRSNVGGKDGYTF. The CDR3 DNA is TGTGCCAGCAGATCCAATGTGGGGGGGAAGGACGGCTACACCTTC.

About this clone: Germline is not matched at one junction end, which may reflect a read error. The rearrangement links TRBV29-1 to TRBJ2-7; 7 positions match TRBD1. There are 12 residues in the CDR3. Looked up from germline, CDR1 is SQVTM and CDR2 is ANQGSEA. CDR3 loop: CGVLGGPYEQYF. Here the CDR3 DNA reads TGCGGCGTTCTAGGGGGCCCCTACGAGCAGTACTTC.

The rearrangement joins TRBV13 to TRBJ1-1; maybe TRBD1 (6 bases). The CDR3 contains 14 residues. CDR1 PRHDT and CDR2 FYEKMQ come from the germline V gene (reference sequence). V was clipped by 1 base and J by 4 bases, with 10 bases between them. The CDR3: CASSLESGVTEAFF. The CDR3 DNA reads TGTGCCAGCAGCTTAGAATCAGGGGTCACTGAAGCTTTCTTT. Full variable domain (outside the CDR3, taken from reference TRBV13 and TRBJ1-1): AAGVIQSPRHLIKEKRETATLKCYPIPRHDTVYWYQQGPGQDPQFLISFYEKMQSDKGSIPDRFSAQQFSDYHSELNMSSLELGDSALYFCASSLESGVTEAFFGQGTRLTVV.

The CDR3 sequence: CASSLVVDSSTDTQYF. CDR3 DNA sequence: TGCGCCAGCAGCTTGGTTGTAGACAGTAGCACAGATACGCAGTATTTT. This chain uses TRBV5-1 with TRBJ2-3, with TRBD1 as a possible D gene (5 bases). The CDR3 extends over 16 amino acids. The ends were cut back, 0 bases at V and 0 bases at J, with 11 bases in the middle. CDR1 is SGHRS, CDR2 YFSETQ, per germline.

The chain recombines TRBV27 with TRBJ1-2; D uncertain. Germline CDR1 reads MNHEY; CDR2 reads SMNVEV (reference sequence). The CDR3 extends over 13 amino acids. V was shortened by 6 bases and J by 11 bases, with 19 bases between the two germline ends. The CDR3 DNA reads TGTGCCAGCAGCCTCGCGCGGGCACTTCCTTACACCTTC. Its translation: CASSLARALPYTF.

The chain joins TRBV6-4 to TRBJ2-6; 7 bases match TRBD2. From germline, CDR1 is MRHNA and CDR2 SNTAGT. The CDR3 is made up of 14 amino acids. Unmatched junction bases numbered 4, after V lost 10 bases and J lost 1 base. The CDR3 reads CAKGRVSGANVLTF. CDR3 nucleotides: TGTGCCAAGGGGAGGGTTTCTGGGGCCAACGTCCTGACTTTC.

This clone appeared a few times. J is TRBJ1-1 and V is TRBV5-1; 7 bases line up with TRBD1. Germline V gene sequence: CDR1 SGHRS, CDR2 YFSETQ. Trimming took 5 bases from V and 3 from J; bases not matched to a gene: 4. There are 13 residues in the CDR3. The DNA of the CDR3 is TGCGCCAGCAGAATCGGGACAGACACTGAAGCTTTCTTT. Amino acid sequence: CASRIGTDTEAFF.

This clone came up a few times. CDR3 sequence reads: CASSPWVTENTEAFF. CDR3 sequence (DNA): TGTGCCAGCAGCCCGTGGGTTACAGAGAACACTGAAGCTTTCTTT. The rearrangement links TRBV7-6 to TRBJ1-1; the D is unclear. The germline V gene has CDR1 SGHVS and CDR2 FNYEAQ. Trimming left V 5 bases short and J 1 base short, with 14 bases between. The CDR3 length is 15 residues.

This chain joins TRBV18 and TRBJ2-7; D not certain. The V gene's germline CDR1 is KGHSH and CDR2 LQKENI. The CDR3 extends over 13 amino acids. V gave up 4 bases and J gave up 6 bases, with 13 bases separating them. The CDR3 region is CASSQVDSREQYF. CDR3 coding DNA: TGTGCCAGCTCACAAGTAGACTCTCGCGAGCAGTACTTC.

V and J are TRBV11-2 and TRBJ1-1; 7 positions match TRBD1. Germline V gene lookup returns CDR1 SGHAT and CDR2 FQNNGV. Germline trimming cut 6 bases from V and 0 bases from J; bases unmatched to any gene: 13. CDR3 length: 17 residues. Here the CDR3 DNA reads TGTGCCAGCAGATCCGACAGGGTTTTTTTTATGAACACTGAAGCTTTCTTT. This gives the protein CASRSDRVFFMNTEAFF.

The chain links TRBV5-1 to TRBJ2-2; 7 nucleotides match TRBD1. Trimming cost V 4 bases and J 6 bases; bases outside gene matches: 9. Germline CDR1 and CDR2: SGHRS and YFSETQ. This CDR3 comprises 15 residues. Here the CDR3 DNA reads TGCGCCAGCAGCCTTACGGGACAGCCATCCGGGGAGCTGTTTTTT. Its translation is CASSLTGQPSGELFF.

The J gene is TRBJ2-7, the V gene TRBV6-5, with D possibly matching TRBD1 (6 bases). Looked up from germline, CDR1 is MNHEY and CDR2 is SVGAGI. This CDR3 has 15 residues. The germline V and J ends were trimmed by 2 bases and 0 bases, with 11 bases remaining between them. The CDR3 DNA sequence: TGTGCCAGCAGTTACAACCGGGACAACTCCTACGAGCAGTACTTC. It specifies CASSYNRDNSYEQYF.

The chain couples TRBV5-1 to TRBJ1-1, with D possibly being TRBD1 (5 bases). CDR3 length: 14 residues. From germline, CDR1 is SGHRS and CDR2 YFSETQ. Trimming left V 4 bases short and J 4 bases short, with 14 bases between. CDR3: CASSGPQGGTEAFF. The CDR3 region has the DNA TGCGCCAGCAGCGGGCCGCAGGGAGGCACTGAAGCTTTCTTT.

This clone appeared a few times. The gene calls are TRBV5-1 and TRBJ1-1; 7 bases map to TRBD1. Germline trimming cut 0 bases from V and 1 base from J; bases unmatched to any gene: 3. The germline CDR1 and CDR2 sequences are SGHRS and YFSETQ. The CDR3 is made up of 15 amino acids. CDR3 amino acids: CASSLEGQRNTEAFF. The CDR3 nucleotides are TGCGCCAGCAGCTTGGAGGGACAGCGGAACACTGAAGCTTTCTTT. Full variable domain (remainder filled in from reference TRBV5-1 and TRBJ1-1): KAGVTQTPRYLIKTRGQQVTLSCSPISGHRSVSWYQQTPGQGLQFLFEYFSETQRNKGNFPGRFSGRQFSNSRSEMNVSTLELGDSALYLCASSLEGQRNTEAFFGQGTRLTVV.

This clone showed up just a few times. V is TRBV4-1 and J is TRBJ2-1, with TRBD2 as a possible D gene (6 bases). Trimming removed 4 bases at V and 5 bases at J, with 15 bases between. The CDR3 sequence is 15 residues long. From germline, CDR1 is MGHRA and CDR2 YSYEKL. This CDR3 reads CASSLSPAGNNEQFF. The CDR3, as DNA: TGCGCCAGCAGCCTAAGTCCTGCGGGGAACAATGAGCAGTTCTTC.

This chain joins TRBV5-1 and TRBJ2-1; D is possibly TRBD1 (7 bases). V dropped 4 bases and J dropped 10 bases, with 24 bases sitting between them. The CDR3 consists of 16 residues. Per germline, CDR1 SGHRS and CDR2 YFSETQ. The CDR3 sequence: CASSPADRTRGGEQFF. CDR3 DNA sequence: TGCGCCAGCAGCCCGGCGGACAGGACTCGCGGAGGGGAGCAGTTCTTC. The full variable domain, its missing parts supplied by reference TRBV5-1 and TRBJ2-1, is KAGVTQTPRYLIKTRGQQVTLSCSPISGHRSVSWYQQTPGQGLQFLFEYFSETQRNKGNFPGRFSGRQFSNSRSEMNVSTLELGDSALYLCASSPADRTRGGEQFFGPGTRLTVL.

This clone was observed a handful of times. The chain has TRBV6-1 and TRBJ1-5; tentatively, D is TRBD1 (5 bases). Germline V gene data show CDR1 as MNHNS and CDR2 as SASEGT. The CDR3 extends over 14 amino acids. V lost 8 bases, J lost 3 bases, and 14 bases lay in between. The CDR3 region is CASGGGGINQPQHF. The CDR3 bases are TGTGCCAGCGGGGGTGGGGGGATCAATCAGCCCCAGCATTTT.

This chain joins TRBV5-4 and TRBJ2-1, with TRBD1 matching 10 bases. The germline CDR1 and CDR2 sequences are SGHNT and YYREEE (reference sequence). The CDR3 has 15 residues. Losses at the gene ends were 4 bases for V and 3 bases for J; bases not matched to a gene: 4. The CDR3 DNA follows: TGTGCCAGCAGCCCCGGGACAGGGGTCTACAATGAGCAGTTCTTC. Translating it yields CASSPGTGVYNEQFF.

The V gene is TRBV30, the J gene TRBJ1-1; no definite D call. Germline V lookup: CDR1 GTSNPN, CDR2 SVGIG (reference sequence). CDR3 size: 13 residues. Trimming pared 4 bases from V and 1 base from J, leaving 10 bases between. CDR3 region: CAWTPAGNTEAFF. CDR3 in DNA: TGTGCCTGGACCCCGGCGGGGAACACTGAAGCTTTCTTT.

The genes are TRBV27 and TRBJ2-7; 10 nucleotides match TRBD2. J was trimmed by 5 bases and V by 6 bases; bases with no gene match: 10. There are 15 residues in the CDR3. The V gene's germline CDR1 is MNHEY and CDR2 SMNVEV (reference sequence). The chain's CDR3 is CASRLEREGSHEQYF. The CDR3 coding sequence is TGTGCCAGCAGACTTGAGCGGGAGGGCAGCCACGAGCAGTACTTC.

CDR3 nucleotides: TGTGCCAGCAGCCCCACCAGGGGATTCCACTATGGCTACACCTTC. Its translation is CASSPTRGFHYGYTF. The rearrangement links TRBV7-9 to TRBJ1-2, with D perhaps matching TRBD1 (6 bases). From germline, CDR1 is SEHNR and CDR2 FQNEAQ (reference sequence). The CDR3 sequence is 15 residues long. Trimming left V 5 bases short and J 3 bases short, with 16 bases between.

This chain's CDR3 is CASSPPRQTRTDTQYF. Here the CDR3 DNA reads TGTGCCAGCAGCCCCCCCCGACAGACAAGGACAGATACGCAGTATTTT. The V and J genes are TRBV13 and TRBJ2-3, with D tentatively TRBD1 (5 bases). Per germline, CDR1 PRHDT and CDR2 FYEKMQ (reference sequence). Trimming took 5 bases from V and 3 from J, leaving 18 bases between them. The CDR3 contains 16 residues.

The chain has TRBV2 and TRBJ1-1; D unclear. Germline values: CDR1 SNHLY, CDR2 FYNNEI. The CDR3 totals 11 residues. V lost 8 bases, J lost 8 bases, and 12 bases lay in between. This CDR3 is CASSKPPEAFF. The CDR3 bases are TGTGCCAGCTCGAAGCCCCCGGAAGCTTTCTTT.

The chain links TRBV29-1 to TRBJ1-2; 9 bases align to TRBD1. CDR3 length: 14 amino acids. The V and J ends lost 3 bases and 3 bases, in that order; junction bases with no gene match: 5. Germline V CDR1 and CDR2: SQVTM, ANQGSEA. The CDR3 DNA follows: TGCAGCGTTGAGGGGACAGGGAAGGACTATGGCTACACCTTC. It codes for CSVEGTGKDYGYTF.

The chain uses TRBV6-1 and TRBJ2-7; a possible D gene is TRBD1 (6 bases). The CDR3 covers 15 residues. The V gene lost 2 bases and the J gene lost 2 bases, with 13 bases spanning the gap. The V gene's germline CDR1 is MNHNS and CDR2 SASEGT. This CDR3 reads CASSEWQGKPYEQYF. The CDR3, as DNA: TGTGCCAGCAGTGAATGGCAGGGGAAACCCTACGAGCAGTACTTC.

The chain links TRBV6-1 to TRBJ1-1, with TRBD1 identical over 10 bases. CDR3 length: 14 amino acids. V was clipped by 3 bases and J by 5 bases; unmatched bases: 3. Germline values: CDR1 MNHNS, CDR2 SASEGT. CDR3 residues: CASSETGGKTEAFF. The CDR3 DNA follows: TGTGCCAGCAGTGAGACAGGGGGCAAGACTGAAGCTTTCTTT.

CDR3 sequence: CASRQGYYEQYF. The CDR3 DNA is TGTGCCAGCAGGCAGGGGTACTACGAGCAGTACTTC. The J gene is TRBJ2-7, the V gene TRBV28, with a weak D call TRBD1 (6 bases). The germline V gene encodes CDR1 MDHEN and CDR2 SYDVKM. V shed 6 bases and J shed 3 bases, with 9 bases lying between them. The CDR3 totals 12 residues.

This clone was observed once. The chain uses TRBV28 and TRBJ1-2; 7 bases fit TRBD1. V lost 5 bases, J lost 8 bases, and 8 bases stayed unmatched. Germline assignment: CDR1 MDHEN and CDR2 SYDVKM. The CDR3 loop spans 13 amino acids. The CDR3 sequence: CASSTPDRKGYTF. The CDR3 nucleotides read TGTGCCAGCAGTACGCCGGACAGGAAAGGCTACACCTTC.

This clone was found a few times. The rearrangement uses TRBV5-1 and TRBJ1-1, with D maybe TRBD1 (5 bases). The germline V gene encodes CDR1 SGHRS and CDR2 YFSETQ. The length of the CDR3 is 13 residues. The germline V and J ends were trimmed by 4 bases and 1 base, with 8 bases remaining between them. CDR3 nucleotide sequence: TGCGCCAGCAGCGAAACAGGGAACACTGAAGCTTTCTTT. This translates into CASSETGNTEAFF.

The chain couples TRBV6-1 to TRBJ2-5; TRBD2 matches at 14 bases. This CDR3 comprises 15 residues. Per germline, CDR1 MNHNS and CDR2 SASEGT. The ends lost 4 bases at V and 5 bases at J; junction bases unmatched: 3. The CDR3 is CASSGLAGGGETQYF. For the CDR3, the DNA is TGTGCCAGCAGTGGACTAGCGGGAGGGGGGGAGACCCAGTACTTC.